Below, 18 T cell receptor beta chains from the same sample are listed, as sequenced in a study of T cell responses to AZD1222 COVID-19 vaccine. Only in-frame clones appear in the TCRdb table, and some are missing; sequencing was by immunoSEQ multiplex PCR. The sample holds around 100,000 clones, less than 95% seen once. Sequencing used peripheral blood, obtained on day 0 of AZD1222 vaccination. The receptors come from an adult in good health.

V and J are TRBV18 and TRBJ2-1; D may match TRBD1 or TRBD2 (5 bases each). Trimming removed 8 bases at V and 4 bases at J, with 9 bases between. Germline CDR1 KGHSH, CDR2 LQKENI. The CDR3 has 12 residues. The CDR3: CASGTDYNEQFF. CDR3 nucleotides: TGTGCCAGCGGGACGGATTACAATGAGCAGTTCTTC.

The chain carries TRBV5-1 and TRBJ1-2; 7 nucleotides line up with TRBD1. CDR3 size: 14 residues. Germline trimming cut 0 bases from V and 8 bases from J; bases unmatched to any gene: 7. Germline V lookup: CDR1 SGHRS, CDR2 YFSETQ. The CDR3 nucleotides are TGCGCCAGCAGCTTGGGACAGGGAGGTTACGGCTACACCTTC. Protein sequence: CASSLGQGGYGYTF.

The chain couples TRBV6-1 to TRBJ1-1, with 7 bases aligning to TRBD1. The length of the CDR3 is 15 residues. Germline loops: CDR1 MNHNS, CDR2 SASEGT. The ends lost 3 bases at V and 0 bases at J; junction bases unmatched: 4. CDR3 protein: CASSDRQGLNTEAFF. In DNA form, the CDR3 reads TGTGCCAGCAGTGATCGACAGGGCTTGAACACTGAAGCTTTCTTT.

The CDR3 sequence: CASSWTGNTIYF. The CDR3 DNA is TGTGCCAGCAGCTGGACTGGAAACACCATATATTTT. This chain links TRBV6-2 or TRBV6-3 with TRBJ1-3; D is unclear. The CDR3 extends over 12 amino acids. V was clipped by 6 bases and J by 2 bases, with 5 bases between them. Germline loops: CDR1 MNHEY, CDR2 SVGEGT.

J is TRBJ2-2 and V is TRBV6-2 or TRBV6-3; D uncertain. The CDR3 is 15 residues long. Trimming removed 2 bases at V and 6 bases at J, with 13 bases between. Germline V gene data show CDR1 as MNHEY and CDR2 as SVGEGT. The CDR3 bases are TGTGCCAGCAGTTACGGGCAGGATGGACCCGGGGAGCTGTTTTTT. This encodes CASSYGQDGPGELFF.

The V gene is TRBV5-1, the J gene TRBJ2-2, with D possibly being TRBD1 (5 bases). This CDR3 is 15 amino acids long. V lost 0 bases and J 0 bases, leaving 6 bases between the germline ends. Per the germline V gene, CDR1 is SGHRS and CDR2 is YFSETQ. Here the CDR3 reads CASSLAGPNTGELFF. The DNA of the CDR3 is TGCGCCAGCAGCTTGGCAGGGCCGAACACCGGGGAGCTGTTTTTT.

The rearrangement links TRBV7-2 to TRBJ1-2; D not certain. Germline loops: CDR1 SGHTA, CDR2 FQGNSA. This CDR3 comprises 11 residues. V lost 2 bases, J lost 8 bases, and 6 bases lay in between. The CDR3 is CASSLTIGYTF. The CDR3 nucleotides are TGTGCCAGCAGCTTAACAATAGGCTACACCTTC.

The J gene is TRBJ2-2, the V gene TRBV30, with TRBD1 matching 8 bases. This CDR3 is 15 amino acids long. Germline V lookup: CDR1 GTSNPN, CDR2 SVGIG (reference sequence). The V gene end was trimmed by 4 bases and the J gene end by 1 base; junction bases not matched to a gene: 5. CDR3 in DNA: TGTGCCTGGACAGGGGGCGTTCTGAACACCGGGGAGCTGTTTTTT. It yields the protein CAWTGGVLNTGELFF. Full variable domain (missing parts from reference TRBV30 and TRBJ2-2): SQTIHQWPATLVQPVGSPLSLECTVEGTSNPNLYWYRQAAGRGLQLLFYSVGIGQISSEVPQNLSASRPQDRQFILSSKKLLLSDSGFYLCAWTGGVLNTGELFFGEGSRLTVL.

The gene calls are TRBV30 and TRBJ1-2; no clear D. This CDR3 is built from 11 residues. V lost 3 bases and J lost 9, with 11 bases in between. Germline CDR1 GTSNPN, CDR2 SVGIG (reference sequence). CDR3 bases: TGTGCCTGGAGCCCCGCGGCGAGCTACACCTTC. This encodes CAWSPAASYTF. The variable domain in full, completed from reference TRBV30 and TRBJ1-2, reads SQTIHQWPATLVQPVGSPLSLECTVEGTSNPNLYWYRQAAGRGLQLLFYSVGIGQISSEVPQNLSASRPQDRQFILSSKKLLLSDSGFYLCAWSPAASYTFGSGTRLTVV.

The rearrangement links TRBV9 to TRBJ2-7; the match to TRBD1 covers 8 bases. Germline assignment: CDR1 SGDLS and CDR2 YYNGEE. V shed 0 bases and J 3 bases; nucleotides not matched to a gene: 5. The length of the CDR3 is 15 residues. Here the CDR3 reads CASSVGRGPLYEQYF. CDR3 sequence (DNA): TGTGCCAGCAGCGTAGGCAGGGGGCCCCTCTACGAGCAGTACTTC.

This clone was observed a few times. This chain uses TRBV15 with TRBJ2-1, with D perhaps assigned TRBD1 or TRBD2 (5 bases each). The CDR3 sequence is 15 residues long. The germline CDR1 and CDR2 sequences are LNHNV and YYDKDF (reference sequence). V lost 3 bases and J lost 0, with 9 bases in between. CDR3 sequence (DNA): TGTGCCACCAGCAGGAGGGGAAACTCCTACAATGAGCAGTTCTTC. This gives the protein CATSRRGNSYNEQFF.

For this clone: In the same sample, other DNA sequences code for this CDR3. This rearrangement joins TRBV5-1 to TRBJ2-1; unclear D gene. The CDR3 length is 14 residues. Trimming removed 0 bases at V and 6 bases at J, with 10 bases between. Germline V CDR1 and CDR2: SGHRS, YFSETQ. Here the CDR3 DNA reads TGCGCCAGCAGCTTGGCCGTAAGTAGCAATGAGCAGTTCTTC. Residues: CASSLAVSSNEQFF.

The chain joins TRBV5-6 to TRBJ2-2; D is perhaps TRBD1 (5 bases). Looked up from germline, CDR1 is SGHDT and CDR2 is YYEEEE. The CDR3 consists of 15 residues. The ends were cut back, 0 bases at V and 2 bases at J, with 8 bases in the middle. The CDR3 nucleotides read TGTGCCAGCAGCTTGGGACAGATCAACACCGGGGAGCTGTTTTTT. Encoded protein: CASSLGQINTGELFF.

DNA of the CDR3: TGTGCCTCCGGGACCTATAGCAATCAGCCCCAGCATTTT. Translation: CASGTYSNQPQHF. This chain uses TRBV30 with TRBJ1-5, with D perhaps TRBD1 (5 bases). Per the germline V gene, CDR1 is GTSNPN and CDR2 is SVGIG (reference sequence). V dropped 7 bases and J dropped 0 bases, with 10 bases sitting between them. The CDR3 totals 13 residues.

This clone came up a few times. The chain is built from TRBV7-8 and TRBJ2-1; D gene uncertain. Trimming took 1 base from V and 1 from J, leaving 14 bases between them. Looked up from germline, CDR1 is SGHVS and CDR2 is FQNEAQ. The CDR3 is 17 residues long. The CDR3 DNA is TGTGCCAGCAGCTTAGGGTGGTGGGGAATTTCCTACAATGAGCAGTTCTTC. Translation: CASSLGWWGISYNEQFF. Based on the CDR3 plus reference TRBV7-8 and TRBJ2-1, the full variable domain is GAGVSQSPRYKVAKRGQDVALRCDPISGHVSLFWYQQALGQGPEFLTYFQNEAQLDKSGLPSDRFFAERPEGSVSTLKIQRTQQEDSAVYLCASSLGWWGISYNEQFFGPGTRLTVL.

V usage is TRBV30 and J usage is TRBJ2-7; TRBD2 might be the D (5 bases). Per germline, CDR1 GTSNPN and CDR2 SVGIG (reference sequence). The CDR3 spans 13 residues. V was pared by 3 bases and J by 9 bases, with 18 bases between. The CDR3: CAWSEIPLGRQYF. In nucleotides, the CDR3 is TGTGCCTGGAGCGAGATTCCACTAGGACGGCAGTACTTC.

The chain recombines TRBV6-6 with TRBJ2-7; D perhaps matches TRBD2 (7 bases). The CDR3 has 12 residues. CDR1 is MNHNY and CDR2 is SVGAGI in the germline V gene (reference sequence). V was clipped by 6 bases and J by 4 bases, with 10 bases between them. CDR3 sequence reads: CASSGGRYEQYF. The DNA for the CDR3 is TGTGCCAGCAGCGGGGGGCGGTACGAGCAGTACTTC.

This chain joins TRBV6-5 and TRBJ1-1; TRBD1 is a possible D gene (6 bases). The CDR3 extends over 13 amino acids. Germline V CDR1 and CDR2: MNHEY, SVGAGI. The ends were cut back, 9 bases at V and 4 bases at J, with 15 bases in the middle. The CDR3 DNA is TGTGCCAGTAAAGGGGGGGCAGCCACTGAAGCTTTCTTT. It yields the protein CASKGGAATEAFF.